This T cell receptor (beta chain) was documented in a study of cytomegalovirus exposure and HLA in healthy donors. The overall study: The 120 or so validation repertoires used a platform that matched the one used for the approximately 610 first-cohort repertoires, as a later analysis reported.

Study results and limitations: Accounts indicate the classifier identified cytomegalovirus status with strong specificity and sensitivity. The study found most TCR sequences rare, yet found some public TCRs in many donors.

About this clone itself: Its cognate antigen is unknown.

CDR3 length: 18 amino acids. The germline gives CDR1 SQVTM, CDR2 ANQGSEA. Trimming left V 3 bases short and J 3 bases short, with 27 bases between. Donors came from a validation cohort of 90 to 150 subjects, distinct from the first 666-subject cohort. The assay was immunoSEQ multiplex PCR, and TCRdb's table has in-frame clones only and misses some. The sample has about 43,000 clones, about 94% seen once. The sample was PBMCs. The chain has TRBV29-1 and TRBJ2-7, with a tentative D call TRBD2 (6 bases). The source of this sequence is a man in his late teens or twenties in good health and CMV-seronegative. This chain's CDR3 is CSVDRSPVVGGINYEQYF. In DNA form, the CDR3 reads TGCAGCGTTGATCGGTCCCCGGTGGTTGGCGGGATTAACTACGAGCAGTACTTC.